One T cell receptor (beta chain) is described in this entry. TCRdb's copy holds only in-frame clones and misses some; the assay was immunoSEQ multiplex PCR. The table has about 20,000 clones, about 90% seen once. This sample stems from a study of T cell changes during pregnancy in multiple sclerosis. With 2 bases removed from V and 0 bases from J, the gap between germline ends came to 11 bases. The CDR3 covers 15 residues. Germline CDR1 reads LNHDA; CDR2 reads SQIVND (reference sequence). This chain links TRBV19 with TRBJ2-7; D remains unclear. Sequencing was performed on CD8+ T cells from peripheral blood mononuclear cells, taken in the second trimester of pregnancy. The TCR was taken from a female donor in good health, enrolled as a control in a pregnancy study. CDR3 protein: CASSISIYSSYEQYF. The CDR3, as DNA: TGTGCCAGTAGTATATCAATTTATAGCTCCTACGAGCAGTACTTC.